These T cell receptor beta chains were read from a single sample in a study of blood T cell repertoires in COVID-19. Some clones are missing from TCRdb's copy, which holds only in-frame ones; the method was immunoSEQ multiplex PCR. The sample holds about 250,000 clones, roughly 82% seen once. Sequenced input: peripheral blood. Receptors were obtained from a woman of 80 years or more with active or convalescent COVID-19. Each CDR3 is given with its conserved first and last residue. Each record gives: clone size, D gene, J gene, V gene, CDR3 DNA, CDR3 protein. The D gene is left open where the match is weak. The size entry is marked missing in some rows and otherwise reads once, few, many or a size class.

NA | TRBD1 | TRBJ1-5 | TRBV7-9 | TGTGCCAGCAGCTTAGAACATCTACAGGGGAGCAATCAGCCCCAGCATTTT | CASSLEHLQGSNQPQHF
NA | TRBD1 | TRBJ2-3 | TRBV29-1 | TGCAGCGTTGGGACAGGGGGGGGCTCAGATACGCAGTATTTT | CSVGTGGGSDTQYF
NA | TRBD1 | TRBJ1-5 | TRBV19 | TGTGCCAGTAGTATACGGGGACAGGGGTTTAAGCCGGTCTTT | CASSIRGQGFKPVF
NA | NA | TRBJ2-5 | TRBV5-4 | TGTGCCAGCAGCGCCGGGACACCCTACCAAGAGACCCAGTACTTC | CASSAGTPYQETQYF
NA | NA | TRBJ2-1 | TRBV5-1 | TGCGCCAGCAGCTTGGAGGGTGGCAGGGTTCGCGATGAGCAGTTCTTC | CASSLEGGRVRDEQFF
NA | NA | TRBJ2-7 | TRBV11-2 | TGTGCCAGCACCCATCGGGGGTACGAGCAGTACTTC | CASTHRGYEQYF
NA | TRBD2 | TRBJ2-1 | TRBV2 | TGTGCCAGCTTGGCAGGACTAGCTCGGGATGAGCAGTTCTTC | CASLAGLARDEQFF
NA | NA | TRBJ2-5 | TRBV5-1 | TGCGCCAGCAGCCCGACAGACTTGGAGACCCAGTACTTC | CASSPTDLETQYF
NA | NA | TRBJ2-3 | TRBV10-2 | TGCGCCAGCAGTGTTCAGGTCACAGATACGCAGTATTTT | CASSVQVTDTQYF
few | TRBD1 | TRBJ1-6 | TRBV6-5 | TGTGCCAGCAGTAGGACAGGGGACAATTCACCCCTCCACTTT | CASSRTGDNSPLHF
NA | NA | TRBJ1-2 | TRBV9 | TGTGCCAGCAGCGTAGAATCAGGGTCCACCTATGGCTACACCTTC | CASSVESGSTYGYTF
few | TRBD1 | TRBJ1-1 | TRBV27 | TGTGCCAGCAGCCGGAGGGGGACAGGGGGCGCGGGGACTGAAGCTTTCTTT | CASSRRGTGGAGTEAFF
NA | NA | TRBJ1-5 | TRBV19 | TGTGCCAGTACTTTGGGAAGGGGTAGCAATCAGCCCCAGCATTTT | CASTLGRGSNQPQHF
once | TRBD1 | TRBJ1-5 | TRBV19 | TGTGCCAGTACCGTGGGACAGGGGCGTCAGCCCCAGCATTTT | CASTVGQGRQPQHF
NA | TRBD1 | TRBJ2-1 | TRBV28 | TGTGCCAGCAGTTCCAATGACAGGGTCTGGGGCAATGAGCAGTTCTTC | CASSSNDRVWGNEQFF
NA | NA | TRBJ1-6 | TRBV3-1/TRBV3-2 | TGTGCCAGCAGCCAAGGAGGTTCACCCCTCCACTTT | CASSQGGSPLHF
NA | TRBD1 | TRBJ1-4 | TRBV4-1 | TGCGCCAGCAGCGTTACGGCAGGGGGCGCGGGTAATGGTGAAAAACTGTTTTTT | CASSVTAGGAGNGEKLFF
NA | NA | TRBJ1-4 | TRBV2 | TGTGCCAGCACTGTGAGTCCTGAGGTAACACTGTTTTTT | CASTVSPEVTLFF
NA | TRBD1 | TRBJ1-6 | TRBV7-9 | TGTGCCAGCAGCCCACAGGGGACAGTCAATTCACCCCTCCACTTT | CASSPQGTVNSPLHF
NA | NA | TRBJ1-5 | TRBV14 | TGTGCCAGCAGCCAAGAATTCATGGGCCCCCAGCATTTT | CASSQEFMGPQHF
NA | TRBD2 | TRBJ2-2 | TRBV9 | TGTGCCAGCAGCGTAGCCCTAGCGGGAAACACCGGGGAGCTGTTTTTT | CASSVALAGNTGELFF
NA | TRBD1 | TRBJ1-4 | TRBV2 | TGTGCCAGCAAGGGACAGGGGAGTGAAAAACTGTTTTTT | CASKGQGSEKLFF
NA | NA | TRBJ2-7 | TRBV3-1/TRBV3-2 | TGTGCCAGCAGCCCCGGACTAAACCTCTACGAGCAGTACTTC | CASSPGLNLYEQYF
NA | NA | TRBJ2-7 | TRBV6-5 | TGTGCCAGCAGTTCCCCGGGAGACTACGAGCAGTACTTC | CASSSPGDYEQYF
few | NA | TRBJ1-2 | TRBV28 | TGTGCCAGCAGTTTAGGGCAGTACTATGGCTACACCTTC | CASSLGQYYGYTF
NA | NA | TRBJ1-3 | TRBV6-6 | TGTGCCAGCAGTTACGGGGCTCGGAGAAACACCATATATTTT | CASSYGARRNTIYF
NA | TRBD1 | TRBJ2-7 | TRBV11-3 | TGTGCCAGCAGCCGGGGACAGCTCTCTTGGGACGAGCAGTACTTC | CASSRGQLSWDEQYF
NA | NA | TRBJ1-4 | TRBV20-1 | TGCAGTGCTAGTTACGGAACTAATGAAAAACTGTTTTTT | CSASYGTNEKLFF
once | NA | TRBJ1-1 | TRBV5-1 | TGCGCCAGCAGCTTGCAAGGGGGCACTGAAGCTTTCTTT | CASSLQGGTEAFF
few | NA | TRBJ2-5 | TRBV11-2 | TGTGCCAGCAGATACGGTGGGCGAATTCAAGAGACCCAGTACTTC | CASRYGGRIQETQYF
NA | NA | TRBJ2-2 | TRBV6-4 | TGTGCCAGCAGTGACTCGTCTAGCCCTAACACCGGGGAGCTGTTTTTT | CASSDSSSPNTGELFF
NA | TRBD1 | TRBJ1-2 | TRBV28 | TGTGCCAGCAGTCCCGCGTCCGCAGGGGGAGCTGGCTACACCTTC | CASSPASAGGAGYTF
NA | NA | TRBJ2-7 | TRBV15 | TGTGCCACCAGTCTTAGTAGGGGATTGACCTACGAGCAGTACTTC | CATSLSRGLTYEQYF
NA | TRBD1 | TRBJ1-5 | TRBV7-9 | TGTGCCAGCAGCGAAACAGGGGGTAGCAATCAGCCCCAGCATTTT | CASSETGGSNQPQHF
NA | NA | TRBJ1-2 | TRBV12-3/TRBV12-4 | TGTGCCGCTTCCCGGGGTTACGGATATGGCTACACCTTC | CAASRGYGYGYTF
NA | TRBD1 | TRBJ1-1 | TRBV12-3/TRBV12-4 | TGTGCCAGCAGCATGGACAGGGAAACTTTCTTT | CASSMDRETFF
NA | TRBD1 | TRBJ1-2 | TRBV11-2 | TGTGCCAGCAGCTTAGACCAGACAGGGACCTATGGCTACACCTTC | CASSLDQTGTYGYTF
NA | TRBD1 | TRBJ1-1 | TRBV5-1 | TGCGCCAGCAGCGAACAGGGGAGGCTGGCTGAAGCTTTCTTT | CASSEQGRLAEAFF
NA | NA | TRBJ1-4 | TRBV19 | TGTGCCAGTAATGAGAGGGGGACTAATGAAAAACTGTTTTTT | CASNERGTNEKLFF
NA | TRBD2 | TRBJ2-5 | TRBV5-1 | TGCGCCAGCAGCCCCCGGGGGACTAGCAGAGGGCATGAGCAGTACTTC | CASSPRGTSRGHEQYF
once | TRBD1 | TRBJ1-1 | TRBV6-5 | TGTGCCAGCAGTCCTCGGGACAGGCGTCGCGTTGGGGCTTTCTTT | CASSPRDRRRVGAFF
NA | TRBD1 | TRBJ1-6 | TRBV28 | TGTGCCAGCAGTTCGGGACAGGGGTATAATTCACCCCTCCACTTT | CASSSGQGYNSPLHF
NA | NA | TRBJ2-3 | TRBV5-6 | TGTGCCAGCAGCTTTAGTAATGCAGATACGCAGTATTTT | CASSFSNADTQYF
NA | TRBD1 | TRBJ1-5 | TRBV16 | TGTGCCAGCAGCCCTACAGGGGTGACGGGTCAGCCCCAGCATTTT | CASSPTGVTGQPQHF
NA | TRBD1 | TRBJ2-5 | TRBV27 | TGTGCCAGCAGTTTATGGACAGGGAGGCAAGAGACCCAGTACTTC | CASSLWTGRQETQYF
NA | TRBD2 | TRBJ2-5 | TRBV6-6 | TGTGCCACCAAGAGTAGCGGGGGCCCAGAGACCCAGTACTTC | CATKSSGGPETQYF
NA | NA | TRBJ1-1 | TRBV29-1 | TGCAGCGTAGCCAACAGCATTCTGGACACTGAAGCTTTCTTT | CSVANSILDTEAFF
NA | NA | TRBJ1-4 | TRBV19 | TGTGCCAGTAGTATATTGAGGGACAAGACTAATGAAAAACTGTTTTTT | CASSILRDKTNEKLFF
NA | NA | TRBJ1-1 | TRBV5-1 | TGCGCCAGCAGCTTGCACAGTTCGAACACTGAAGCTTTCTTT | CASSLHSSNTEAFF
NA | TRBD1 | TRBJ2-7 | TRBV6-5 | TGTGCCAGCATTAGTCCCGGGACAGGGTCCTACGAGCAGTACTTC | CASISPGTGSYEQYF
NA | TRBD2 | TRBJ2-1 | TRBV2 | TGTGCCAGCACGGTCCGGGAGGGTTCCTACAATGAGCAGTTCTTC | CASTVREGSYNEQFF
NA | NA | TRBJ1-5 | TRBV30 | TGTGCCTGGAGTGTACAGGTAGGGGCCAATCAGCCCCAGCATTTT | CAWSVQVGANQPQHF
NA | NA | TRBJ2-1 | TRBV1 | TGCACCAGCAGCCAAGATCTCTGGAGCTCCTACAATGAGCAGTTCTTC | CTSSQDLWSSYNEQFF
few | TRBD1 | TRBJ1-6 | TRBV30 | TGTGCCTGGAGGATCCCATGGACAGGGGGCAGGTCACCCCTCCACTTT | CAWRIPWTGGRSPLHF
NA | NA | TRBJ2-1 | TRBV28 | TGTGCCAGCAGCCAACCCCAGGGTCTGGATGAGCAGTTCTTC | CASSQPQGLDEQFF
NA | NA | TRBJ1-5 | TRBV24-1 | TGTGCCACCCTGAGGGGCCGGGGGAAACATCAGCCCCAGCATTTT | CATLRGRGKHQPQHF
few | NA | TRBJ2-2 | TRBV28 | TGTGCCAGCAGTTTAGGGGGACTTAACACCGGGGAGCTGTTTTTT | CASSLGGLNTGELFF
NA | NA | TRBJ1-4 | TRBV19 | TGTGCCAGTAGTATAGATCCGTTCAATGAAAAACTGTTTTTT | CASSIDPFNEKLFF